These T cell receptor beta chains were read from a single sample in a study of T-cell memory formation after mild COVID-19. In TCRdb, the 5' RACE reads were re-called with MiXCR into one record per CDR3 protein. This table has some 150,000 distinct CDR3 sequences, 20% to 25% appearing once. Sequenced input: PBMCs or a T cell subset sorted from them (not recorded which). Receptors were obtained from an adult woman who had mild COVID-19 (a few samples of this study predate the infection). Cell type and time point are not known. The conserved cysteine and the conserved F or W are not part of the CDR3 here. Fields, in order: V gene, J gene, CDR3 protein.

>TRBV10-2|TRBJ2-5
ASSEGLIGRTQY
>TRBV6-2/TRBV6-3|TRBJ1-1
ASSLTGTPPNTEAF
>TRBV27|TRBJ2-7
ASSWDPRGSYEQY
>TRBV24-1|TRBJ2-3
ATSDYQASTDTQY
>TRBV7-6|TRBJ2-5
ASSQTSDPILGTQY
>TRBV6-2/TRBV6-3|TRBJ2-1
ASSHRLDLEQF
>TRBV29-1|TRBJ2-1
SVEETAREQF
>TRBV4-1|TRBJ2-5
ASSIRQDEYETQY
>TRBV10-1|TRBJ2-5
ASSEVSGGLAGAGGPQETQY
>TRBV11-2|TRBJ1-4
ASSLGAGPWELF
>TRBV11-3|TRBJ1-6
ASSLDWDTGVIPLH
>TRBV9|TRBJ2-7
ASSVGDRPYEQY
>TRBV7-2|TRBJ1-1
ASSLARDRGNTEAF
>TRBV13|TRBJ2-7
ASSFTGAHEQY
>TRBV7-6|TRBJ2-3
ASSSVRADTQY
>TRBV5-8|TRBJ2-5
ASSFGLLSETQY
>TRBV30|TRBJ1-1
AWSPDRGAFTEAF
>TRBV7-2|TRBJ1-1
ASSWTLNTEAF
>TRBV5-1|TRBJ2-3
ASSAGVTDTQY
>TRBV6-1|TRBJ1-4
ASSLGQGNEKLF
>TRBV12-3/TRBV12-4|TRBJ1-2
ASNLVNYGYT
>TRBV3-1|TRBJ1-5
ASSQDRSSNQPQH
>TRBV29-1|TRBJ2-7
SVVLLSEQY
>TRBV27|TRBJ2-7
ASSLGTGAYEQY
>TRBV24-1|TRBJ2-3
ATSDWGSGTPSTDTQY
>TRBV20-1|TRBJ1-5
SANGQGPVSNQPQH
>TRBV20-1|TRBJ1-2
SARDYSGRYGYT
>TRBV14|TRBJ2-5
ASSQDIQETQY
>TRBV20-1|TRBJ2-2
SAIPRDRGTNTGELF
>TRBV2|TRBJ1-5
ASSPRAILVNQPQH
>TRBV5-8|TRBJ2-7
ASSPEGGRTYEQY
>TRBV4-3|TRBJ2-7
ASSPGGQGTYEQY
>TRBV19|TRBJ2-1
ASWDRGPYYEQF
>TRBV7-8|TRBJ2-4
ASSSISDLAKNIQY
>TRBV18|TRBJ2-7
ASSPPDGYEQY
>TRBV7-9|TRBJ2-1
ASSLGTQPF
>TRBV12-3/TRBV12-4|TRBJ1-1
ASSLQIGDTEAF
>TRBV4-1|TRBJ2-7
ASSQGQGDYEQY
>TRBV19|TRBJ2-7
ASSIGWSSYEQY
>TRBV12-3/TRBV12-4|TRBJ2-3
ASTKRSSTDTQY
>TRBV27|TRBJ2-3
ASSLLPGGAQDTQY
>TRBV27|TRBJ2-7
ASSLDTFRRYEQY